Following are 17 T cell receptor beta chains from one sample sequenced in a study of OX40 agonist ivuxolimab in advanced cancers. Produced via immunoSEQ multiplex PCR; TCRdb's table is partial and in-frame only. The table shows 50,000 to 65,000 clones, with about 88% occurring only once. Source: CD4+ or CD8+ T cells sorted from blood, taken in a trial of the OX40 agonist ivuxolimab. The source is an adult with an advanced solid tumor such as melanoma, head and neck, liver or kidney cancer.

The chain is built from TRBV29-1 and TRBJ2-7; D is ambiguous. Trimming removed 3 bases at V and 3 bases at J, with 6 bases between. Per germline, CDR1 SQVTM and CDR2 ANQGSEA. The CDR3 spans 11 residues. CDR3 in amino acids: CSVDWGYEQYF. CDR3 nucleotide sequence: TGCAGCGTTGATTGGGGCTACGAGCAGTACTTC.

This chain connects TRBV14 to TRBJ1-2, with D perhaps TRBD1 (5 bases). The germline gives CDR1 SGHDN, CDR2 FVKESK. V was shortened by 0 bases and J by 8 bases, with 16 bases between the two germline ends. This CDR3 region has 15 residues. CDR3 in DNA: TGTGCCAGCAGCCAAGAACCTACGACATGGGACGGCTACACCTTC. Translated: CASSQEPTTWDGYTF. Complete variable domain (other parts from reference TRBV14 and TRBJ1-2): EAGVTQFPSHSVIEKGQTVTLRCDPISGHDNLYWYRRVMGKEIKFLLHFVKESKQDESGMPNNRFLAERTGGTYSTLKVQPAELEDSGVYFCASSQEPTTWDGYTFGSGTRLTVV.

The V and J genes are TRBV30 and TRBJ2-3, with D perhaps matching TRBD2 (6 bases). V was shortened by 0 bases and J by 6 bases, with 13 bases between the two germline ends. There are 14 residues in the CDR3. The V gene's germline CDR1 is GTSNPN and CDR2 SVGIG (reference sequence). Here the CDR3 DNA reads TGTGCCTGGAGTGTACTTGCGGGGAGGGATACGCAGTATTTT. Its translation is CAWSVLAGRDTQYF.

Note on this clone: The sample has other DNA sequences that encode this CDR3 too. The chain joins TRBV27 to TRBJ2-7; weak D call: TRBD2 (6 bases). CDR3 size: 13 residues. Per the germline V gene, CDR1 is MNHEY and CDR2 is SMNVEV (reference sequence). V was shortened by 4 bases and J by 0 bases, with 7 bases between the two germline ends. Here the CDR3 DNA reads TGTGCCAGCAGTTCCGGGAGCTCCTACGAGCAGTACTTC. It specifies CASSSGSSYEQYF.

This chain joins TRBV7-8 and TRBJ2-2; D not resolved. Germline CDR1 reads SGHVS; CDR2 reads FQNEAQ. The CDR3 loop spans 10 amino acids. V was cut by 8 bases and J by 8 bases, with 6 bases left in between. The CDR3 loop reads CASSPGELFF. Written as DNA, the CDR3 is TGTGCCAGCTCACCGGGGGAGCTGTTTTTT.

The chain carries TRBV11-2 and TRBJ2-5; TRBD1 matches 8 bases. The J call may be mistaken, given a closer DNA end match to TRBJ2-7. In germline, CDR1 is SGHAT, CDR2 FQNNGV. The CDR3 is 15 amino acids. The CDR3 DNA reads TGTGCCAGCAGCTTGGTCTCAGGGGGCCGGTACGAGCAGTACTTC. This translates into CASSLVSGGRYEQYF.

The gene calls are TRBV6-5 and TRBJ2-5; D is uncertain. The germline gives CDR1 MNHEY, CDR2 SVGAGI. The ends were cut back, 8 bases at V and 2 bases at J, with 15 bases in the middle. The CDR3 covers 14 residues. CDR3 coding DNA: TGTGCCAGCTCCCCAGAGAACTCTCAAGAGACCCAGTACTTC. It yields the protein CASSPENSQETQYF.

The V gene is TRBV27, the J gene TRBJ1-4; TRBD1 might be the D (6 bases). The germline V gene has CDR1 MNHEY and CDR2 SMNVEV (reference sequence). V gave up 6 bases and J gave up 5 bases, with 13 bases separating them. The CDR3 totals 14 residues. The chain's CDR3 is CASRKTGKNEKLFF. CDR3 DNA: TGTGCCAGCAGAAAGACAGGCAAGAATGAAAAACTGTTTTTT.

CDR3 region: CAVAPLMGRYEQYF. The CDR3 nucleotides read TGTGCCGTAGCCCCCCTTATGGGGAGATACGAGCAGTACTTC. The chain uses TRBV6-6 and TRBJ2-7; a possible D gene is TRBD2 (5 bases). The germline V and J ends were trimmed by 11 bases and 4 bases, with 21 bases remaining between them. The V gene's germline CDR1 is MNHNY and CDR2 SVGAGI (reference sequence). CDR3 length: 14 residues.

The chain recombines TRBV6-5 with TRBJ2-5; the D gene is possibly TRBD1 (6 bases). Germline V CDR1 and CDR2: MNHEY, SVGAGI. The CDR3 covers 15 residues. The V and J ends lost 5 bases and 2 bases respectively, with 15 bases between them. CDR3 in amino acids: CASSTDSHPQETQYF. In DNA, the CDR3 is TGTGCCAGCAGTACGGACAGTCACCCACAAGAGACCCAGTACTTC.

V is TRBV11-2 and J is TRBJ2-1; no definite D call. Trimming stripped 5 bases from V and 8 bases from J, with 7 bases between. The germline V gene encodes CDR1 SGHAT and CDR2 FQNNGV. The CDR3 runs 11 residues. The DNA of the CDR3 is TGTGCCAGCAGCCTAGTCTATGAGCAGTTCTTC. As protein: CASSLVYEQFF.

The V gene is TRBV7-6, the J gene TRBJ2-1, with TRBD2 matching 12 bases. With V trimmed by 5 bases and J by 0 bases, 8 bases remained unmatched. The V gene's germline CDR1 is SGHVS and CDR2 FNYEAQ. This CDR3 is 18 amino acids long. CDR3 region: CASSQTSGSIFSYNEQFF. The CDR3 region has the DNA TGTGCCAGCAGCCAGACTAGCGGGAGTATATTCTCCTACAATGAGCAGTTCTTC.

The V and J genes are TRBV6-6 and TRBJ2-5; 8 bases are a match to TRBD1. This CDR3 has 13 residues. V gave up 10 bases and J gave up 3 bases; unmatched junction bases: 7. CDR1 is MNHNY, CDR2 SVGAGI, per germline (reference sequence). The CDR3 bases are TGTGCCACCAAGGACAGGGTCGAAGAGACCCAGTACTTC. The encoded protein is CATKDRVEETQYF.

This chain connects TRBV27 to TRBJ2-2; 8 positions agree with TRBD2. CDR1 and CDR2 (germline): MNHEY, SMNVEV (reference sequence). Germline trimming cut 8 bases from V and 6 bases from J; bases unmatched to any gene: 8. This CDR3 is built from 14 residues. The CDR3 DNA reads as TGTGCCAGCGGCTCGGGGGGGCTCGCCGGGGAGCTGTTTTTT. Translation: CASGSGGLAGELFF.

The CDR3 nucleotides read TGTGCCAGCAGCTTATGGGACCCTCACAATGAGCAGTTCTTC. It encodes CASSLWDPHNEQFF. The chain recombines TRBV14 with TRBJ2-1; either TRBD1 or TRBD2 may fit D (5 bases each). This CDR3 is 14 amino acids long. The germline V gene encodes CDR1 SGHDN and CDR2 FVKESK. Trimming removed 5 bases at V and 5 bases at J, with 13 bases between.

The J gene is TRBJ2-7, the V gene TRBV29-1, with TRBD2 matching over 7 bases. Per the germline V gene, CDR1 is SQVTM and CDR2 is ANQGSEA. Germline trimming cut 4 bases from V and 0 bases from J; bases unmatched to any gene: 3. The CDR3 runs 13 residues. CDR3 in amino acids: CSVVLAASYEQYF. CDR3 bases: TGCAGCGTTGTTCTAGCGGCCTCCTACGAGCAGTACTTC.

This clone was seen a few times. The chain joins TRBV6-7 to TRBJ1-5, with D unclear. TRBV6-7 belongs to the ORF category, with a function that is uncertain. This CDR3 comprises 15 residues. Trimming took off 11 bases at V and 5 bases at J, with 22 bases between the two ends. The CDR3: CAALGPVRSYQPQHF. CDR3 DNA: TGTGCCGCCCTAGGACCGGTCAGATCCTATCAGCCCCAGCATTTT.